This is a list of T cell receptor beta chains from one sample in a study of control samples from healthy donors and cancer patients. The repertoire was sequenced with immunoSEQ multiplex PCR; TCRdb's copy has only in-frame clones and lacks some. The profile shows approximately 170,000 clones, approximately 94% of them singletons. The sample consisted of blood. These receptors were collected from a man aged 25-45 years in good health. Both conserved end residues are part of each CDR3. The order of the fields is CDR3 protein, V gene, J gene.

CDR3aa: CASSQVGMRGHSPLHF; v_gene: TRBV14; j_gene: TRBJ1-6
CDR3aa: CASSLDRGNGYTF; v_gene: TRBV5-1; j_gene: TRBJ1-2
CDR3aa: CASSSYLRGSGANVLTF; v_gene: TRBV7-6; j_gene: TRBJ2-6
CDR3aa: CATSGGVVNTEAFF; v_gene: TRBV24-1; j_gene: TRBJ1-1
CDR3aa: CASSQDVWGTEAFF; v_gene: TRBV4-1; j_gene: TRBJ1-1
CDR3aa: CASSSGTSGRGITDTQYF; v_gene: TRBV27; j_gene: TRBJ2-3
CDR3aa: CASSALDSYGYTF; v_gene: TRBV19; j_gene: TRBJ1-2
CDR3aa: CASSLRGYYGYTF; v_gene: TRBV28; j_gene: TRBJ1-2
CDR3aa: CASSPYGGGRASNEQFF; v_gene: TRBV28; j_gene: TRBJ2-1
CDR3aa: CASSVRHQETQYF; v_gene: TRBV9; j_gene: TRBJ2-5
CDR3aa: CASSPERGYGNTIYF; v_gene: TRBV6-5; j_gene: TRBJ1-3
CDR3aa: CASSYEGRNTIYF; v_gene: TRBV6-2/TRBV6-3; j_gene: TRBJ1-3
CDR3aa: CAWSRGDSPLHF; v_gene: TRBV30; j_gene: TRBJ1-6
CDR3aa: CSVVVQSSEAFF; v_gene: TRBV29-1; j_gene: TRBJ1-1
CDR3aa: CASSLLASRFPGGTQHF; v_gene: TRBV4-1; j_gene: TRBJ1-5
CDR3aa: CASNPDIYSYEQYF; v_gene: TRBV9; j_gene: TRBJ2-7
CDR3aa: CASSVGGGTASGFEQYF; v_gene: TRBV9; j_gene: TRBJ2-7
CDR3aa: CASTLGWNTEAFF; v_gene: TRBV3-1/TRBV3-2; j_gene: TRBJ1-1
CDR3aa: CASTAGLAGVGNEQFF; v_gene: TRBV5-1; j_gene: TRBJ2-1
CDR3aa: CASSPGTGGTGELFF; v_gene: TRBV5-1; j_gene: TRBJ2-2
CDR3aa: CASKDGGTGNHEQYF; v_gene: TRBV6-6; j_gene: TRBJ2-7
CDR3aa: CSARQADTQYF; v_gene: TRBV20-1; j_gene: TRBJ2-3
CDR3aa: CASSPDSKNTEAFF; v_gene: TRBV4-2; j_gene: TRBJ1-1
CDR3aa: CASSPQMASGKSYEQYF; v_gene: TRBV11-2; j_gene: TRBJ2-7
CDR3aa: CASNKAGADTQYF; v_gene: TRBV9; j_gene: TRBJ2-3
CDR3aa: CASSQDSSGRARETQYF; v_gene: TRBV4-2; j_gene: TRBJ2-5
CDR3aa: CASRGDGGTQPQHF; v_gene: TRBV28; j_gene: TRBJ1-5
CDR3aa: CASSVGETAGNTIYF; v_gene: TRBV9; j_gene: TRBJ1-3
CDR3aa: CASNGQAGHEQYF; v_gene: TRBV7-2; j_gene: TRBJ2-7
CDR3aa: CASSHQAGRDEQYF; v_gene: TRBV3-1/TRBV3-2; j_gene: TRBJ2-7
CDR3aa: CASSQYTGWPNTEAFF; v_gene: TRBV14; j_gene: TRBJ1-1
CDR3aa: CASKDSSVSYNSPLHF; v_gene: TRBV6-6; j_gene: TRBJ1-6
CDR3aa: CASSQGGGNTIYF; v_gene: TRBV3-1/TRBV3-2; j_gene: TRBJ1-3
CDR3aa: CASSTGGAASGRAREQYF; v_gene: TRBV27; j_gene: TRBJ2-7
CDR3aa: CASSSDSGPQSPLHF; v_gene: TRBV7-2; j_gene: TRBJ1-6
CDR3aa: CASSLGKGPSGVYEQYF; v_gene: TRBV5-4; j_gene: TRBJ2-7
CDR3aa: CASSYLQGRAEAFF; v_gene: TRBV14; j_gene: TRBJ1-1
CDR3aa: CASSFLGQGKGTYNSPLHF; v_gene: TRBV27; j_gene: TRBJ1-6
CDR3aa: CASSQTSGSENEQFF; v_gene: TRBV7-2; j_gene: TRBJ2-1
CDR3aa: CASSPRSSGFGGELFF; v_gene: TRBV3-1/TRBV3-2; j_gene: TRBJ2-2
CDR3aa: CASSLSFQETQYF; v_gene: TRBV27; j_gene: TRBJ2-5
CDR3aa: CASVASGRLGEQFF; v_gene: TRBV4-2; j_gene: TRBJ2-1
CDR3aa: CASSWDRGSTIYF; v_gene: TRBV28; j_gene: TRBJ1-3
CDR3aa: CASSRRLETLNEQFF; v_gene: TRBV4-3; j_gene: TRBJ2-1
CDR3aa: CASSELRWGNTDTQYF; v_gene: TRBV2; j_gene: TRBJ2-3
CDR3aa: CASSSPIYNSPLHF; v_gene: TRBV7-9; j_gene: TRBJ1-6